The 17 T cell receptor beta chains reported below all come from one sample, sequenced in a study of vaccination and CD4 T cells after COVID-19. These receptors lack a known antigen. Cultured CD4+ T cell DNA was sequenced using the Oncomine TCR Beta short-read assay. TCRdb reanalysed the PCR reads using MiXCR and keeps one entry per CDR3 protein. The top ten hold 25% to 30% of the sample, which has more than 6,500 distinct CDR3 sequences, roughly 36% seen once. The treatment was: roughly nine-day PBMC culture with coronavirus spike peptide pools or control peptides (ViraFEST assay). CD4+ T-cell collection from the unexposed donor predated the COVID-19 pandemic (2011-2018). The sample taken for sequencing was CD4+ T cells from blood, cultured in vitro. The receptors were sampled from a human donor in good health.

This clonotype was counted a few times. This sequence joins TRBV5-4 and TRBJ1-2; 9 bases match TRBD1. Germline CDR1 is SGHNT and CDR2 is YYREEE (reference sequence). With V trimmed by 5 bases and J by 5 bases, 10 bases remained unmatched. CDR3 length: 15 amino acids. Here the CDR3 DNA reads TGTGCCAGCAGACAGGGGGCGTCTCTTACTTATGGCTACACCTTC. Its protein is CASRQGASLTYGYTF.

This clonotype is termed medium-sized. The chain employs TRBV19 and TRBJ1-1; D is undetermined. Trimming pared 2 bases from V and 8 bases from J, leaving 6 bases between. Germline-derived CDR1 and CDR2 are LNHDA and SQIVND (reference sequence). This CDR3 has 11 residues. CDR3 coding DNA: TGTGCCAGTAGTATAAGAGGGGAAGCTTTCTTT. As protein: CASSIRGEAFF.

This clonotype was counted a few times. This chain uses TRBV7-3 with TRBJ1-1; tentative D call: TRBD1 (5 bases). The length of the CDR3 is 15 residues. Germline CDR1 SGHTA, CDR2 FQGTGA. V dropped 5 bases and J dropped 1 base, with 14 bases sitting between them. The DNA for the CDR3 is TGTGCCAGCAGCCTTACTCCCGGGGCGAACACTGAAGCTTTCTTT. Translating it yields CASSLTPGANTEAFF.

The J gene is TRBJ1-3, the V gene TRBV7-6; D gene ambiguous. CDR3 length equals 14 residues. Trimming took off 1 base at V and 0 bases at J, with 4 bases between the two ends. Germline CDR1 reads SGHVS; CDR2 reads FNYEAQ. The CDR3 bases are TGTGCCAGCAGCTTAGACAGCTCTGGAAACACCATATATTTT. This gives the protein CASSLDSSGNTIYF.

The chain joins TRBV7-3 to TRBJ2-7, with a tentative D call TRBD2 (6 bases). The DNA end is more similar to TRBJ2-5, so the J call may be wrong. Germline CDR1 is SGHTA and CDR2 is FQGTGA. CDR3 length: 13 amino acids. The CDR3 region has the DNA TGTGCCAGCAGCCGGGGGTCCCAGGAGACCCAGTACTTC. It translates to CASSRGSQETQYF.

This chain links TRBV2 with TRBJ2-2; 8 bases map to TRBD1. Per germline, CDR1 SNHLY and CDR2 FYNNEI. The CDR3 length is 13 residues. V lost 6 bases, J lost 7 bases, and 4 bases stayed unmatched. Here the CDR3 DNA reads TGTGCCAGCAGGGACAGGGAGCACGGGGAGCTGTTTTTT. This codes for CASRDREHGELFF.

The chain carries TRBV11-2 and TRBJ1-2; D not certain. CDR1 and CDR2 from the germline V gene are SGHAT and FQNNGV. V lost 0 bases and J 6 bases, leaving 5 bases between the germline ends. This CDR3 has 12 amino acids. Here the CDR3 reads CASSLEGNGYTF. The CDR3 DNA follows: TGTGCCAGCAGCTTAGAGGGTAATGGCTACACCTTC.

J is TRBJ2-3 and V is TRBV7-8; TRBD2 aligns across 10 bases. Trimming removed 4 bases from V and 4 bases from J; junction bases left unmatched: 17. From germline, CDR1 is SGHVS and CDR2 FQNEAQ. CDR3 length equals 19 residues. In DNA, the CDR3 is TGTGCCAGCAGCTCCGGACTAGCGGACTCCACGGGGGGGGCAGATACGCAGTATTTT. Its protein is CASSSGLADSTGGADTQYF.

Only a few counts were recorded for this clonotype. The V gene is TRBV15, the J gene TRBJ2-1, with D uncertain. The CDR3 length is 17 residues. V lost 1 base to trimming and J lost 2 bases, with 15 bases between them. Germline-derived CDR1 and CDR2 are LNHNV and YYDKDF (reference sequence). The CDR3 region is CATSRARGMGTYNEQFF. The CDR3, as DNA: TGTGCCACCAGCAGAGCCCGTGGGATGGGAACCTACAATGAGCAGTTCTTC.

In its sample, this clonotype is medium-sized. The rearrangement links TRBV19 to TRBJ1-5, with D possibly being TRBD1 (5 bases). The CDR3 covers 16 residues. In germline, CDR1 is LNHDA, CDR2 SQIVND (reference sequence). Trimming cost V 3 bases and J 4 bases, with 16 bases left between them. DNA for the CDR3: TGTGCCAGTAGTATTTGGGGGTACGGACTTAATCAGCCCCAGCATTTT. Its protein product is CASSIWGYGLNQPQHF.

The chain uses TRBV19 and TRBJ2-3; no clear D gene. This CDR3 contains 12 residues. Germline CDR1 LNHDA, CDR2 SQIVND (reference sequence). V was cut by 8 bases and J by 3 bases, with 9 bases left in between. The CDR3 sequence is CASGLGTDTQYF. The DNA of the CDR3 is TGTGCCAGTGGGCTAGGTACAGATACGCAGTATTTT.

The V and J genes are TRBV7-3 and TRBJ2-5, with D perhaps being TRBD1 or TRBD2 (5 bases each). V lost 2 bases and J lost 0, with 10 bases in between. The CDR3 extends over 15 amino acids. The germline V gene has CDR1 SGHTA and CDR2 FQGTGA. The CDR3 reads CASSLAGTNQETQYF. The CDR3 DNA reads TGTGCCAGCAGCTTAGCCGGGACGAACCAAGAGACCCAGTACTTC.

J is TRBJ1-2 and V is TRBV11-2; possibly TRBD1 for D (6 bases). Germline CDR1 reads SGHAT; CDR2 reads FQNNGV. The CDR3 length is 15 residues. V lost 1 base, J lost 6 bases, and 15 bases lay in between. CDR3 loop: CASSLAYEGVHGYTF. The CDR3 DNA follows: TGTGCCAGCAGCTTAGCGTATGAGGGGGTTCATGGCTACACCTTC.

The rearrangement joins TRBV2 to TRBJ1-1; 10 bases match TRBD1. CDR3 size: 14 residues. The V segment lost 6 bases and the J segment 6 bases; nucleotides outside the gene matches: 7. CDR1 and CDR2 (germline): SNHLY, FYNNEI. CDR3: CASSPDRGFSEAFF. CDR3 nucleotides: TGTGCCAGCAGCCCGGACAGGGGGTTTTCTGAAGCTTTCTTT. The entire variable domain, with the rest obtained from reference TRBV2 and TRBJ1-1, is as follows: EPEVTQTPSHQVTQMGQEVILRCVPISNHLYFYWYRQILGQKVEFLVSFYNNEISEKSEIFDDQFSVERPDGSNFTLKIRSTKLEDSAMYFCASSPDRGFSEAFFGQGTRLTVV.

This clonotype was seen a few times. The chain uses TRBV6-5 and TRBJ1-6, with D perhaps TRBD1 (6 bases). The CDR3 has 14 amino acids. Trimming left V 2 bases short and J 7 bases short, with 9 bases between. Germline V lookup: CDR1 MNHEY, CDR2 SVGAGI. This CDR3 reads CASSYLQGNSPLHF. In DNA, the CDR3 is TGTGCCAGCAGTTACCTACAGGGAAATTCACCCCTCCACTTT.

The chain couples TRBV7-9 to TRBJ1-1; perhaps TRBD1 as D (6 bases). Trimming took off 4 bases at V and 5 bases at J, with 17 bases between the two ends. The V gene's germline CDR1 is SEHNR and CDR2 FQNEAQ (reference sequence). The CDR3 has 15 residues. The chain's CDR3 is CASSSPLGGPTEAFF. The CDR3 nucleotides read TGTGCCAGCAGCTCACCACTTGGGGGGCCAACTGAAGCTTTCTTT. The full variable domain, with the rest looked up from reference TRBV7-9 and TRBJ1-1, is DTGVSQNPRHKITKRGQNVTFRCDPISEHNRLYWYRQTLGQGPEFLTYFQNEAQLEKSRLLSDRFSAERPKGSFSTLEIQRTEQGDSAMYLCASSSPLGGPTEAFFGQGTRLTVV.

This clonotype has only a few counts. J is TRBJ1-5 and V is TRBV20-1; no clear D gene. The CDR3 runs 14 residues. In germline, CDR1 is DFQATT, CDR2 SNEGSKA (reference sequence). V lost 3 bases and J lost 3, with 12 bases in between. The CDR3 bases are TGCAGTGCTAGGGACCTCCACCCCAATCAGCCCCAGCATTTT. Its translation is CSARDLHPNQPQHF.